Listed below are T cell receptor beta chains from one sample, sequenced in a study of Ad26.COV2.S vaccination and SARS-CoV-2 variants. The table came from immunoSEQ multiplex PCR; TCRdb's copy has only in-frame clones and leaves some out. The profile covers 440,000 or so clones, with less than 95% appearing a single time and roughly 3.9% taken by the ten largest. The sample consisted of peripheral blood, taken in a trial of Ad26.COV2.S vaccine versus placebo. These receptors were taken from a person aged 18-60 years who received the Ad26.COV2.S COVID-19 vaccine or a placebo. Both conserved end residues are part of each CDR3. The order of the fields is V gene, D gene, J gene, clone size, CDR3 DNA, CDR3 protein. A D gene is named only where the DNA matches it firmly. A clone size is listed for some rows: how often the clone was seen (once, few, many), or a class if it is expanded.

>TRBV9|-|TRBJ2-5|-
TGTGCCAGCAGCGTTGCCCTCAGGGGGGGGGAGACCCAGTACTTC
CASSVALRGGETQYF
>TRBV19|-|TRBJ2-5|-
TGTGCCAGTAGTCCGACAGGTAGAGAAGAGACCCAGTACTTC
CASSPTGREETQYF
>TRBV7-2|-|TRBJ1-2|-
TGTGCCAGCAGCTTAGCGCTAATAGGGCAACCCTATGGCTACACCTTC
CASSLALIGQPYGYTF
>TRBV11-2|-|TRBJ1-5|-
TGTGCCAGCAGCTTATCACCCAGGGGCGGTCAGCCCCAGCATTTT
CASSLSPRGGQPQHF
>TRBV9|-|TRBJ2-3|-
TGTGCCAGCAGCGTAGCGGGGCACAACACAGATACGCAGTATTTT
CASSVAGHNTDTQYF
>TRBV2|-|TRBJ1-5|-
TGTGCCACAGCCAGGGCATTCGGCAATCAGCCCCAGCATTTT
CATARAFGNQPQHF
>TRBV27|TRBD2|TRBJ2-1|-
TGTGCCAGCAGTTTATCTATGGGTTCAGGTGGGAGGGAGCATGAGCAGTTCTTC
CASSLSMGSGGREHEQFF
>TRBV9|TRBD1|TRBJ2-5|-
TGTGCCAGCAGCGATTCAGGGGGCGCAGAGACCCAGTACTTC
CASSDSGGAETQYF
>TRBV29-1|TRBD1|TRBJ2-7|-
TGCAGCGTTCTAAGGGGGACAGACGGCGAGCAGTACTTC
CSVLRGTDGEQYF
>TRBV24-1|-|TRBJ2-5|-
TGTGCCACCAGTGATTCCAAGCGGGCAAAAGAGACCCAGTACTTC
CATSDSKRAKETQYF
>TRBV7-2|TRBD1|TRBJ1-6|-
TGTGCCAGCAGGGATAAAGAGACCGGGACAGGGATATATAATTCACCCCTCCACTTT
CASRDKETGTGIYNSPLHF
>TRBV6-2/TRBV6-3|-|TRBJ2-7|few
TGTGCCAGCAGTTATGCAGGGCACTCCTACGAGCAGTACTTC
CASSYAGHSYEQYF
>TRBV27|-|TRBJ2-5|few
TGTGCCAGCAGCCGGGACGGAGGCACTCAAGGAGAGACCCAGTACTTC
CASSRDGGTQGETQYF
>TRBV7-8|TRBD1|TRBJ1-4|-
TGTGCCAGCATCCTGGGTATGACAGGGCCGGTTGCAACTAATGAAAAACTGTTTTTT
CASILGMTGPVATNEKLFF
>TRBV6-2/TRBV6-3|-|TRBJ2-7|once
TGTGCCAGCAGTTACTCGATGCTAGTACTCGAGCAGTACTTC
CASSYSMLVLEQYF
>TRBV7-8|TRBD1|TRBJ2-3|-
TGTGCCAGCAGCTTTACTGTCCGGGACAGGAGCACAGATACGCAGTATTTT
CASSFTVRDRSTDTQYF
>TRBV19|-|TRBJ1-5|-
TGTGCCAGTAGTCTCTCGGGAGGCAGCAATCAGCCCCAGCATTTT
CASSLSGGSNQPQHF
>TRBV2|-|TRBJ2-2|-
TGTGCCAGCAACAGGGATGGTGGCGGGGAGCTGTTTTTT
CASNRDGGGELFF
>TRBV5-1|TRBD1|TRBJ1-3|-
TGCGCCAGCAGATCCGGGACAGGGACCTCTGGAAACACCATATATTTT
CASRSGTGTSGNTIYF
>TRBV5-6|TRBD1|TRBJ2-1|-
TGTGCCAGCAGCGCAGAAGGGACAGGGTCTTACAATGAGCAGTTCTTC
CASSAEGTGSYNEQFF
>TRBV5-1|-|TRBJ2-1|-
TGCGCCAGCCGTAGCGGACCCTCCAACAATGAGCAGTTCTTC
CASRSGPSNNEQFF
>TRBV5-6|-|TRBJ2-7|once
TGTGCCAGCAGCTTGGCCCACCGACAGAGACTGGGATCCTACGAGCAGTACTTC
CASSLAHRQRLGSYEQYF
>TRBV6-2/TRBV6-3|-|TRBJ1-5|-
TGTGCCAGCAGTTATACCGGAATGGCCCAGCATTTT
CASSYTGMAQHF
>TRBV7-2|TRBD2|TRBJ2-7|-
TGTGCCAGCAGCCTCGGACTAGCGGGGGTCTACGAGCAGTACTTC
CASSLGLAGVYEQYF
>TRBV3-1/TRBV3-2|-|TRBJ2-5|-
TGTGCCAGCAGCCAAGGTACCCAGGGGGGATTCGAGACCCAGTACTTC
CASSQGTQGGFETQYF
>TRBV7-7|TRBD1|TRBJ2-5|-
TGTGCTAGCAGCTTACTTAAGACAGGGCTACAAGAGACCCAGTACTTC
CASSLLKTGLQETQYF
>TRBV28|-|TRBJ2-1|-
TGTGCCAGCAGGCCAGGGGCGTCGGATGAGCAGTTCTTC
CASRPGASDEQFF
>TRBV27|TRBD2|TRBJ2-7|-
TGTGCCAGCAGTTTATCGCTTAGCGGGAGTTACGAGCAGTACTTC
CASSLSLSGSYEQYF
>TRBV16|-|TRBJ2-7|-
TGTGCCAGCAACGACGGGTCCTACGAGCAGTACTTC
CASNDGSYEQYF
>TRBV6-1|TRBD1|TRBJ2-1|-
TGTGCCAGCAGTGACACGACAGGGTCTGCCAATGAGCAGTTCTTC
CASSDTTGSANEQFF
>TRBV7-2|-|TRBJ1-1|-
TGTGCCAGCAGCCCTGACAGGTCTTGGAACACTGAAGCTTTCTTT
CASSPDRSWNTEAFF
>TRBV27|-|TRBJ1-4|-
TGTGCCAGCAGTTTGGCCGGACGGCTTAATGAAAAACTGTTTTTT
CASSLAGRLNEKLFF
>TRBV9|TRBD2|TRBJ2-7|-
TGTGCCAGCAGCGGAACTAGCGGAAATTGGGACGAGCAGTACTTC
CASSGTSGNWDEQYF
>TRBV18|TRBD1|TRBJ1-5|-
TGTGCCAGCTCACCGGGAGGGGGCGTAAATCAGCCCCAGCATTTT
CASSPGGGVNQPQHF
>TRBV7-2|TRBD1|TRBJ1-1|once
TGTGCCAGCAGCTTAGCGCCGGGCAGGGGGGCTTTCTTT
CASSLAPGRGAFF
>TRBV9|TRBD2|TRBJ2-1|-
TGTGCCAGCAGCGTTGGCGGGAGTGGGAGCTCCTACAATGAGCAGTTCTTC
CASSVGGSGSSYNEQFF
>TRBV3-1/TRBV3-2|-|TRBJ2-5|-
TGTGCCAGCAGCCTTTTGTGGAAGGAGACCCAGTACTTC
CASSLLWKETQYF
>TRBV27|TRBD2|TRBJ2-7|-
TGTGCCAGCAGTCCTCGGTGGACTAGCGCGACCTACGAGCAGTACTTC
CASSPRWTSATYEQYF
>TRBV6-5|TRBD1|TRBJ2-7|-
TGTGCCAGCAGTTACGGACAGGGTAGTTACGAGCAGTACTTC
CASSYGQGSYEQYF
>TRBV5-1|TRBD2|TRBJ2-5|-
TGCGCCAGCCGTAGGACTAGCGGCTACCAAGAGACCCAGTACTTC
CASRRTSGYQETQYF
>TRBV30|-|TRBJ2-5|-
TGTGCCTGGAGTGTTCGGGCAGGCCAAGAGACCCAGTACTTC
CAWSVRAGQETQYF
>TRBV30|-|TRBJ1-2|-
TGTGCCTGGAGTGTATTCCCCGCCGGGAACCCCCTCAACAATGGCTACACCTTC
CAWSVFPAGNPLNNGYTF
>TRBV5-1|-|TRBJ2-2|-
TGCGCCAGCGCTCCTGGGGCGACTGGGGACACCGGGGAGCTGTTTTTT
CASAPGATGDTGELFF
>TRBV7-9|-|TRBJ1-3|-
TGTGCCAGCAGCAGCTTAATAGCGGGGTCGGGAAACACCATATATTTT
CASSSLIAGSGNTIYF
>TRBV27|TRBD1|TRBJ2-5|once
TGTGCCAGCAGTTCGTCAGGGGGACCGCAAGAGACCCAGTACTTC
CASSSSGGPQETQYF
>TRBV10-3|TRBD2|TRBJ2-2|-
TGTGCCATCAGAGCGGGAGGGGGCACCGGGGAGCTGTTTTTT
CAIRAGGGTGELFF
>TRBV4-1|-|TRBJ1-2|-
TGCGCCAGCAGCCAAGAAGTCATCGAGACAGGTGTCTATGGCTACACCTTC
CASSQEVIETGVYGYTF
>TRBV25-1|TRBD1|TRBJ1-4|-
TGTGCCAGCACCTCAGGGGGCCTGACTGAAAAACTGTTTTTT
CASTSGGLTEKLFF
>TRBV5-1|-|TRBJ2-3|-
TGCGCCAGCAGCCGGTTGCCTGCAGGCACAGATACGCAGTATTTT
CASSRLPAGTDTQYF
>TRBV28|-|TRBJ2-2|-
TGTGCCAGCCGCGGGCACCTGAACACCGGGGAGCTGTTTTTT
CASRGHLNTGELFF
>TRBV24-1|-|TRBJ2-1|-
TGTGCCACCAGTGGAACAGACAGAAATTCCTACAATGAGCAGTTCTTC
CATSGTDRNSYNEQFF
>TRBV10-3|TRBD2|TRBJ2-3|-
TGTGCCATCAGTGAGCACCCGGGGGGACTAGCGGGAGGGGCAGATACGCAGTATTTT
CAISEHPGGLAGGADTQYF
>TRBV7-2|-|TRBJ2-4|-
TGTGCCAGCAGCTTAGTTGCCCTTCAGGACATTCAGTACTTC
CASSLVALQDIQYF
>TRBV27|TRBD1|TRBJ1-1|-
TGTGCCAGCAGTATCTACCGGGACAGGATTCTTGAAGCTTTCTTT
CASSIYRDRILEAFF